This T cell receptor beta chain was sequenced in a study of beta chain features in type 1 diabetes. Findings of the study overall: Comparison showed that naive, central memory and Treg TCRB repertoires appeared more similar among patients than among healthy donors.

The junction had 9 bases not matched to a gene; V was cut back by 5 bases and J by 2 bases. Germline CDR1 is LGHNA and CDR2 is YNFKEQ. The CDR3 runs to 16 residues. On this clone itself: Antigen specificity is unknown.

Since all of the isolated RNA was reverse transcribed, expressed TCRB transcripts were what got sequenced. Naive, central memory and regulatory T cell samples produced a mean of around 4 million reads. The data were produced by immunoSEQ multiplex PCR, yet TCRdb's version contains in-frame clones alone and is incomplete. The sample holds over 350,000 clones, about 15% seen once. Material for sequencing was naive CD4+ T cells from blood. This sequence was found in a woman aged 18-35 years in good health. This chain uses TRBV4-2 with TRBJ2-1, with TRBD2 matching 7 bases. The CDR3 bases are TGTGCCAGCAGCTCTACAGCGGGATTCGCCTACAATGAGCAGTTCTTC. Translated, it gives CASSSTAGFAYNEQFF.